This note documents a single TCR beta chain sequence. The sample originates from a study of blood T cell repertoires in COVID-19. Whole-study context: Material from acute and convalescent COVID-19 was sourced from the United States, Italy and Spain. Sources were T cells, B-cell-depleted T cells, or PBMCs; the material itself was cDNA or gDNA.

As processed by the authors: Reference gene primer amplification yielded estimated nucleated cell counts. Sequencing was performed with immunoSEQ multiplex PCR; in TCRdb, only in-frame clones are kept and a portion is missing. For V, J and clone size, that table is used; D and trimming come from the DNA. The sample has around 200,000 clones, approximately 80% seen once. V lost 6 bases to trimming and J lost 0 bases, with 11 bases between them. The CDR3 extends over 13 amino acids. CDR1 is SQVTM, CDR2 ANQGSEA, per germline. The source material was peripheral blood. This clonotype was obtained from a woman of 80 years or more with acute or convalescent COVID-19. The chain carries TRBV29-1 and TRBJ1-1; D might be TRBD1 (6 bases). CDR3 bases: TGCAGCGTCCGGACAGCCATGAACACTGAAGCTTTCTTT. It translates to CSVRTAMNTEAFF.